The sequence of this TCR beta chain was determined in a study of CD8 T cells in Susac syndrome (dated by TCRdb to about 2019). About the full investigation: Among the sequenced Susac syndrome patients, roughly six had clinically active disease and under 10 were in clinical remission. At blood withdrawal, Susac syndrome patients were therapy-naive, treated with corticosteroids (with IVIg additionally given to some), or treated with IVIg alone. Repertoire sequencing was used to test whether CD8+ T cell activation and differentiation in Susac syndrome was antigen driven. CD8+ T cell repertoire clonality was compared between around eleven healthy donors, some 14 Susac syndrome patients and 15 multiple sclerosis patients.

High-throughput TCR beta sequencing profiled peripheral blood CD8+ and CD4+ T cells from healthy donors, Susac syndrome patients and multiple sclerosis patients. Susac syndrome patients met recently defined diagnostic criteria for definite or probable disease. Bulk CD8+ and CD4+ T cells were purified magnetically by negative isolation, whereas CD8+ TEMRA cells were enriched by FACS. Blood was collected in EDTA tubes and processed within 24 hours, with PBMCs isolated through density gradient centrifugation. PBMCs intended for TCR sequencing were frozen in liquid nitrogen and were later thawed in a 37 degrees C water bath. Purity of sorted or isolated CD4+, CD8+ and CD8+ TEMRA cells was at least 90%. For this clonotype: What this receptor recognizes is not known. No base-level quality is on record; no much larger clone is a single base apart.

RNA was extracted using the RNeasy kit, and about 0.5 to 1 ug of the RNA was reverse transcribed with random hexamers. TCR beta CDR3 regions were amplified with the immunoSEQ multiplex PCR assay covering 54 Vbeta and 13 Jbeta segments. PCR amplification bias was corrected by using a synthetic template baseline for primer optimization and computational correction. The study's own analysis went as follows. Only productive sequences were kept, with reads annotated to V, D and J genes according to IMGT and analyzed in immunoSEQ Analyzer. Clonality was computed as one minus Shannon entropy normalized by log2 of the number of productive unique sequences. For each patient and control, public and private clones were evaluated among the 100 most prevalent clones. Clones were defined as Susac-specific if absent from the healthy and MS cohorts, from approximately 1,100 published viral clones and from other ImmuneACCESS disease sequences. TCRdb cleaned the public reads at Q25 with fastp, built clones with MiXCR and kept in-frame beta chains. One record per CDR3 amino acid sequence lists the most common genes and DNA. TCRdb's processing, not the authors', yielded these V and J calls. The sample yields tens of thousands of distinct CDR3 sequences; about 95% were counted once. The top ten clones comprise 0.62% of the sample.

General conclusions and limits of the study: In the total CD8+ and CD8+ TEMRA repertoires, 15 to 20 and five Susac-specific public clones, respectively, were identified. Susac syndrome CD8+ repertoires showed clonal expansion, highest in CD8+ TEMRA cells and greater in clinically active than remitting patients. The number of individuals in the TCR sequencing and HLA analysis was recognized as being relatively small.

Sequenced sample: CD8+ T cells from PBMCs. This TCR derives from a human donor with Susac syndrome.

The sequenced DNA is TGTGCCAGCAGTCCTCGGACAGGACGGGGCTATGGCTACACCTTC. The resulting protein is CASSPRTGRGYGYTF. The chain employs TRBV27 and TRBJ1-2; TRBD1 matches 7 bases in the middle. Measured from the cysteine to the phenylalanine, the CDR3 is 15 residues long. The sequence is cut down to CDR3 DNA, 45 bases in frame from base 1. V loses 5 bases at its end and J loses 4 bases; junction bases beyond the gene matches: 10. Per the germline V gene (reference sequence), MNHEY is the CDR1 and SMNVEV is the CDR2.